This TCR beta chain appears in the sequencing data of a study of PD-1 blockade in mismatch repair-deficient tumors. Study conclusions and caveats: Tumor-resident clones, often undetectable pretreatment in blood, expanded then contracted after pembrolizumab.

Remarks on this clone: The antigen remains unidentified.

Sequencing was performed with immunoSEQ multiplex PCR; in TCRdb, only in-frame clones are kept and a portion is missing. This repertoire shows roughly 130,000 clones, more than 70% found once; its top ten account for roughly 12%. The length of the CDR3 is 11 residues. Germline-derived CDR1 and CDR2 are GTSNPN and SVGIG (reference sequence). Trimming took off 5 bases at V and 5 bases at J, with 9 bases between the two ends. PCR or immunohistochemistry showed mismatch repair deficiency in every enrolled patient. The material sequenced was peripheral blood, taken roughly 70 weeks after starting pembrolizumab. The sequence was obtained from an adult with mismatch repair-deficient cancer. This chain uses TRBV30 with TRBJ2-5, with unresolved D. The CDR3 reads CAWGHPETQYF. The CDR3 bases are TGTGCCTGGGGCCACCCGGAGACCCAGTACTTC. Supplemented by reference TRBV30 and TRBJ2-5, the full variable domain reads SQTIHQWPATLVQPVGSPLSLECTVEGTSNPNLYWYRQAAGRGLQLLFYSVGIGQISSEVPQNLSASRPQDRQFILSSKKLLLSDSGFYLCAWGHPETQYFGPGTRLLVL.